One sample yielded the 28 T cell receptor beta chains listed below, sequenced in a study of blood T cell repertoires in COVID-19. Libraries were prepared by immunoSEQ multiplex PCR; TCRdb keeps only in-frame clonotypes and omits some of them. This table holds around 130,000 clones, roughly 90% found once. The sample consisted of peripheral blood. The receptors originated from a man aged 60 to 69 with COVID-19, enrolled during active disease.

The chain has TRBV24-1 and TRBJ2-7; the match to TRBD1 covers 9 bases. This CDR3 comprises 15 residues. J was trimmed by 3 bases and V by 3 bases; bases with no gene match: 5. CDR1 is KGHDR, CDR2 SFDVKD, per germline. CDR3 in DNA: TGTGCCACCAGTGATGAGGGACAGGGTGGCTACGAGCAGTACTTC. This encodes CATSDEGQGGYEQYF.

CDR3 in amino acids: CASSEVGQDTEAFF. CDR3 coding DNA: TGTGCCAGCAGTGAAGTTGGACAAGACACTGAAGCTTTCTTT. The V gene is TRBV2, the J gene TRBJ1-1; a possible D gene is TRBD1 (5 bases). The germline CDR1 and CDR2 sequences are SNHLY and FYNNEI. Trimming shortened V by 1 base and J by 3 bases, and 9 bases separated the two germline ends. This CDR3 is 14 amino acids long.

The chain couples TRBV7-8 to TRBJ2-7, with TRBD2 matching over 12 bases. The CDR3 runs to 18 residues. In germline, CDR1 is SGHVS, CDR2 FQNEAQ. J gave up 2 bases and V 5 bases, and 13 bases lay outside the gene matches. DNA of the CDR3: TGTGCCAGCAGCCGCTCTACGGGACTAGCGGGTTTTACCTACGAGCAGTACTTC. This encodes CASSRSTGLAGFTYEQYF.

The chain recombines TRBV19 with TRBJ2-1; tentatively, D is TRBD2 (7 bases). Germline CDR1 reads LNHDA; CDR2 reads SQIVND (reference sequence). CDR3 size: 12 residues. Trimming stripped 9 bases from V and 7 bases from J, with 13 bases between. CDR3 region: CASRGRGNEQFF. DNA for the CDR3: TGTGCCAGCAGAGGGAGGGGGAATGAGCAGTTCTTC.

The rearrangement links TRBV11-2 to TRBJ2-7, with 7 bases fitting TRBD1. The CDR3 has 14 residues. V shed 5 bases and J 6 bases; nucleotides not matched to a gene: 10. CDR1 is SGHAT, CDR2 FQNNGV, per germline. The CDR3 sequence is CASSVLTGMGEQYF. In DNA form, the CDR3 reads TGTGCCAGCAGCGTCCTGACAGGGATGGGCGAGCAGTACTTC.

V gene TRBV4-1 combines with J gene TRBJ1-4, with 11 bases lining up with TRBD1. The V gene end was trimmed by 0 bases and the J gene end by 0 bases; junction bases not matched to a gene: 12. The CDR3 contains 21 residues. Germline CDR1 MGHRA, CDR2 YSYEKL. The CDR3 DNA follows: TGCGCCAGCAGCCAAGATAAAAAGGACAGGGGGCAAATTGCAACTAATGAAAAACTGTTTTTT. It specifies CASSQDKKDRGQIATNEKLFF.

The chain carries TRBV5-4 and TRBJ1-1, with 7 bases matching TRBD1. The CDR3 length is 14 residues. J lost 2 bases, V lost 4 bases, and 5 bases had no gene match. From germline, CDR1 is SGHNT and CDR2 YYREEE (reference sequence). CDR3 DNA: TGTGCCAGCAGCCCCGGGACAGCAAACACTGAAGCTTTCTTT. As protein: CASSPGTANTEAFF. Variable domain in full (rest from reference TRBV5-4 and TRBJ1-1): ETGVTQSPTHLIKTRGQQVTLRCSSQSGHNTVSWYQQALGQGPQFIFQYYREEENGRGNFPPRFSGLQFPNYSSELNVNALELDDSALYLCASSPGTANTEAFFGQGTRLTVV.

This CDR3 is CASSPTSGSPGTQYF. CDR3 nucleotides: TGTGCCAGCAGCCCTACTAGCGGGAGTCCGGGTACGCAGTATTTT. The chain joins TRBV11-3 to TRBJ2-3, with 11 positions matching TRBD2. The CDR3 is made up of 15 amino acids. Looked up from germline, CDR1 is SGHNT and CDR2 is YENEEA. V lost 5 bases, J lost 8 bases, and 9 bases stayed unmatched.

This chain connects TRBV5-6 to TRBJ1-3, with no clear D. CDR3 length: 14 residues. Trimming cost V 4 bases and J 7 bases, with 15 bases left between them. Germline CDR1 SGHDT, CDR2 YYEEEE. The CDR3 sequence is CASSRLMVGNTIYF. The CDR3 bases are TGTGCCAGCAGCCGACTTATGGTTGGGAACACCATATATTTT.

This chain links TRBV3-1 (or the pseudogene TRBV3-2) with TRBJ2-5; tentative D call: TRBD1 (5 bases). This CDR3 is 16 amino acids long. V gave up 1 base and J gave up 4 bases, with 16 bases separating them. CDR1 is LGHDT, CDR2 YNNKEL, per germline (reference sequence). CDR3 sequence: CASSQGFGSQGETQYF. In nucleotides, the CDR3 is TGTGCCAGCAGCCAAGGTTTCGGCAGCCAGGGAGAGACCCAGTACTTC.

V gene TRBV27 combines with J gene TRBJ2-3, with 11 bases identical to TRBD2. V shed 8 bases, J shed 4 bases, and the junction held 17 bases outside the gene matches. The CDR3 length is 18 residues. Germline V lookup: CDR1 MNHEY, CDR2 SMNVEV (reference sequence). CDR3 loop: CASAGLAGQGGIPDTQYF. In DNA form, the CDR3 reads TGTGCCAGCGCCGGACTAGCGGGCCAGGGGGGAATCCCAGATACGCAGTATTTT.

The chain links TRBV29-1 to TRBJ2-2; 13 nucleotides agree with TRBD2. The V gene's germline CDR1 is SQVTM and CDR2 ANQGSEA. The CDR3 covers 14 residues. V lost 6 bases to trimming and J lost 3 bases; unmatched junction nucleotides: 1. The CDR3 DNA reads TGCAGCGTCGGACTAGCGGGAGACACCGGGGAGCTGTTTTTT. Protein product: CSVGLAGDTGELFF.

The chain joins TRBV29-1 to TRBJ2-2; 9 nucleotides line up with TRBD2. V gave up 1 base and J gave up 0 bases; unmatched junction bases: 6. This CDR3 comprises 17 residues. The germline gives CDR1 SQVTM, CDR2 ANQGSEA. The CDR3 nucleotides are TGCAGCGTTGAAGGGTATAGCGGGAGCTCGAACACCGGGGAGCTGTTTTTT. Translating gives CSVEGYSGSSNTGELFF.

The V and J genes are TRBV19 and TRBJ2-3; 11 nucleotides line up with TRBD2. The CDR3 runs to 19 residues. V shed 4 bases, J shed 2 bases, and the junction held 14 bases outside the gene matches. Germline V CDR1 and CDR2: LNHDA, SQIVND (reference sequence). The CDR3 nucleotides read TGTGCCAGTAGTACCGTAGCGGGAGGGGGACCCGGCTCCACAGATACGCAGTATTTT. Translating gives CASSTVAGGGPGSTDTQYF.

This chain joins TRBV7-9 and TRBJ2-5; possible D gene TRBD1, 6 bases. V was cut by 5 bases and J by 5 bases, with 12 bases left in between. Germline assignment: CDR1 SEHNR and CDR2 FQNEAQ (reference sequence). The CDR3 is 13 residues long. The CDR3, as DNA: TGTGCCAGCAGCCCTGGGGGCGGGGAGACCCAGTACTTC. Its protein is CASSPGGGETQYF.

The chain uses TRBV5-1 and TRBJ2-7; TRBD1 agrees at 8 bases. CDR1 is SGHRS, CDR2 YFSETQ, per germline. The J segment lost 2 bases and the V segment lost 4 bases, leaving 8 bases of the junction unmatched. This CDR3 region has 15 residues. CDR3 region: CASSPGGRQAYEQYF. The CDR3 DNA follows: TGCGCCAGCAGCCCAGGGGGCAGGCAAGCCTACGAGCAGTACTTC. The whole variable domain, filled in from reference TRBV5-1 and TRBJ2-7, reads KAGVTQTPRYLIKTRGQQVTLSCSPISGHRSVSWYQQTPGQGLQFLFEYFSETQRNKGNFPGRFSGRQFSNSRSEMNVSTLELGDSALYLCASSPGGRQAYEQYFGPGTRLTVT.

The V and J genes are TRBV21-1 and TRBJ1-1; the listed D gene, TRBD1, was not tested against the DNA. TRBV21-1 is an annotated pseudogene. This CDR3 has 17 amino acids. The CDR3 spells CASSSRDRDSFHTEAFF. The CDR3 DNA sequence: TGTGCCAGCAGCAGCCGGGACAGGGATTCTTTTCACACTGAAGCTTTCTTT.

The chain joins TRBV7-2 to TRBJ2-7; 12 nucleotides line up with TRBD2. The germline V gene encodes CDR1 SGHTA and CDR2 FQGNSA. This CDR3 region has 16 residues. V shed 1 base, J shed 4 bases, and the junction held 5 bases outside the gene matches. The chain's CDR3 is CASSLGLAGVEYEQYF. CDR3 sequence (DNA): TGTGCCAGCAGCTTAGGACTAGCGGGAGTCGAATACGAGCAGTACTTC.

The V call is TRBV9, the J call TRBJ2-1; no firm D call. CDR1 is SGDLS, CDR2 YYNGEE, per germline. The length of the CDR3 is 15 residues. The germline V and J ends were trimmed by 0 bases and 2 bases, with 9 bases remaining between them. The CDR3: CASSVDSGPYNEQFF. CDR3 sequence (DNA): TGTGCCAGCAGCGTAGACAGTGGTCCCTACAATGAGCAGTTCTTC.

The chain is built from TRBV28 and TRBJ2-7; possibly TRBD2 for D (5 bases). This CDR3 contains 13 residues. Trimming left V 5 bases short and J 2 bases short, with 10 bases between. Germline V gene lookup returns CDR1 MDHEN and CDR2 SYDVKM. The chain's CDR3 is CASSTSGPYEQYF. The CDR3 coding sequence is TGTGCCAGCAGTACCAGCGGACCCTACGAGCAGTACTTC.

J is TRBJ2-2 and V is TRBV6-2 or TRBV6-3; 10 bases line up with TRBD2. The V and J ends lost 4 bases and 6 bases, in that order; junction bases with no gene match: 8. This CDR3 has 16 amino acids. CDR1 and CDR2 (germline): MNHEY, SVGEGT. DNA for the CDR3: TGTGCCAGCAGTTCCGGACTAGCGGTGGGTGCCGGGGAGCTGTTTTTT. It is translated as CASSSGLAVGAGELFF.

The J gene is TRBJ2-1, the V gene TRBV28; D may be TRBD2 (6 bases). The CDR3 is 15 residues long. Germline assignment: CDR1 MDHEN and CDR2 SYDVKM. Deletions cut 4 bases from V and 1 base from J, with 11 bases between. CDR3 in amino acids: CASSSRRVSYNEQFF. The DNA of the CDR3 is TGTGCCAGCAGTTCCAGGAGGGTATCCTACAATGAGCAGTTCTTC.

V gene TRBV5-5 combines with J gene TRBJ1-4; no clear D. The length of the CDR3 is 17 residues. Per the germline V gene, CDR1 is SGHKS and CDR2 is YYEKEE (reference sequence). V gave up 3 bases and J gave up 6 bases, with 21 bases separating them. As DNA, the CDR3 is TGTGCCAGCAGCTGGGCGCCCCCAGTCGCAGGTGATGAAAAACTGTTTTTT. This gives the protein CASSWAPPVAGDEKLFF.

This chain links TRBV10-3 with TRBJ1-1; D might be TRBD1 (5 bases). The CDR3 runs to 15 residues. Between the trimmed V and J ends, which lost 3 bases and 1 base, there was a span of 12 bases. Germline CDR1 ENHRY, CDR2 SYGVKD. CDR3: CAISDSGTGNTEAFF. The CDR3 region has the DNA TGTGCCATCAGTGATTCAGGAACAGGGAACACTGAAGCTTTCTTT.

The chain joins TRBV9 to TRBJ2-1; D is perhaps TRBD2 (5 bases). Germline loops: CDR1 SGDLS, CDR2 YYNGEE. Trimming took 0 bases from V and 7 from J, leaving 8 bases between them. The CDR3 has 13 residues. The CDR3 loop is CASSVETGNEQFF. CDR3 sequence (DNA): TGTGCCAGCAGCGTAGAGACGGGGAATGAGCAGTTCTTC.

The DNA of the CDR3 is TGTGCCAGCAGCTTAGGGGCGACAGGGGTCGAGCAGTACTTC. Protein sequence: CASSLGATGVEQYF. The chain recombines TRBV7-9 with TRBJ2-7; TRBD1 matches at 8 bases. Germline trimming cut 1 base from V and 6 bases from J; bases unmatched to any gene: 5. CDR1 and CDR2 (germline): SEHNR, FQNEAQ (reference sequence). The CDR3 contains 14 residues. The whole variable domain, filled in from reference TRBV7-9 and TRBJ2-7, reads DTGVSQNPRHKITKRGQNVTFRCDPISEHNRLYWYRQTLGQGPEFLTYFQNEAQLEKSRLLSDRFSAERPKGSFSTLEIQRTEQGDSAMYLCASSLGATGVEQYFGPGTRLTVT.

The V and J genes are TRBV25-1 and TRBJ1-5; perhaps TRBD1 as D (6 bases). V dropped 4 bases and J dropped 2 bases, with 15 bases sitting between them. Germline V CDR1 and CDR2: MGHDK, SYGVNS. The CDR3 runs 16 residues. DNA for the CDR3: TGTGCCAGCAGTGTTCAGGGGAGTGAGGGCAATCAGCCCCAGCATTTT. It yields the protein CASSVQGSEGNQPQHF.

This clone was detected once. This chain uses TRBV7-9 with TRBJ1-1; TRBD1 is a possible D gene (5 bases). CDR1 and CDR2 from the germline V gene are SEHNR and FQNEAQ (reference sequence). The V end lost 5 bases, the J end lost 4 bases, and 14 bases lay between the germline ends. The CDR3 has 14 residues. The chain's CDR3 is CASSPSGEGTEAFF. CDR3 nucleotide sequence: TGTGCCAGCAGCCCCTCGGGGGAGGGCACTGAAGCTTTCTTT.